This section outlines one TCR beta chain sequence together with its context. Its antigen is unidentified. This sample is part of a study of molecular identifiers for immune sequencing clone quantification. V lost 3 bases to trimming and J lost 8 bases, with 20 bases between them. The CDR3 has 15 amino acids. In germline, CDR1 is DFQATT, CDR2 SNEGSKA (reference sequence). Study conclusions and caveats: Clonotypes surpassing 20 RNA copies contained over 98% of effector molecules, versus under 1% in naive cells.

Previously published methods and listed TCR primers were used for the bulk TCR libraries. TCRdb reprocessed the PCR reads with MiXCR, giving one entry per CDR3 protein. The data show approximately 97,000 distinct CDR3 sequences, 20% to 25% seen once. The genes are TRBV20-1 and TRBJ2-1; D is perhaps TRBD2 (6 bases). The source is a human donor in good health. Some libraries in this study had Jurkat cell RNA spiked in. The source material was naive CD8+ T cells from blood, with Jurkat cell RNA spiked in. Subset defined: FACS-sorted CD8+CD4-CCR7+CD45RA+ naive T cells. This CDR3 reads CSASIIGLSKDEQFF. CDR3 sequence (DNA): TGCAGTGCTAGTATTATAGGACTATCCAAGGATGAGCAGTTCTTC.